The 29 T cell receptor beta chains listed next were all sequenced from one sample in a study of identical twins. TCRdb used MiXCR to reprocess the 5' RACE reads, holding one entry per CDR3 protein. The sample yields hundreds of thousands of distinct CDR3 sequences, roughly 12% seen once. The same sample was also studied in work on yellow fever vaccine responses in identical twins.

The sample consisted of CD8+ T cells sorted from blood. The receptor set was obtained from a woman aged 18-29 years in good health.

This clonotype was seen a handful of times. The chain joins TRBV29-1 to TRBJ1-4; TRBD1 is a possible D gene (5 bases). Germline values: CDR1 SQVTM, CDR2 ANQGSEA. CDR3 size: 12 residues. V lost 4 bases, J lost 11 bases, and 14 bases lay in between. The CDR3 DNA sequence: TGCAGCGTTGTTTCCACAGGTGGGAAACTGTTTTTT. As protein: CSVVSTGGKLFF.

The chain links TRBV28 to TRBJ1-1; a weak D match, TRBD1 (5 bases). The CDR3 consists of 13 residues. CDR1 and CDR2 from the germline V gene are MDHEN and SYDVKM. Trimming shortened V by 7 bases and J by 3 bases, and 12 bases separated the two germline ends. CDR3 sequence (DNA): TGTGCCAGCACCTTGGGGGGGGACACTGAAGCTTTCTTT. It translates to CASTLGGDTEAFF.

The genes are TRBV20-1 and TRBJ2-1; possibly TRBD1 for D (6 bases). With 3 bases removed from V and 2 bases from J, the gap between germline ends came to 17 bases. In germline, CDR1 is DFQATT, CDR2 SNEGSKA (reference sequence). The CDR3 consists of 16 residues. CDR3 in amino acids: CSASVIRAGAYNEQFF. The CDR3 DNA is TGCAGTGCTAGCGTCATCCGGGCAGGGGCCTACAATGAGCAGTTCTTC.

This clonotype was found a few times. In nucleotides, the CDR3 is TGTGCCAGCAGCGCCCCGCGGCTAGCGGAAGACACCGGGGAGCTGTTTTTT. This codes for CASSAPRLAEDTGELFF. The chain carries TRBV9 and TRBJ2-2; 7 nucleotides agree with TRBD2. After removal of 3 bases from V and 3 bases from J, the junction contained 11 bases not matched to a gene. The CDR3 spans 17 residues. From germline, CDR1 is SGDLS and CDR2 YYNGEE. Full variable domain (rest looked up from reference TRBV9 and TRBJ2-2): DSGVTQTPKHLITATGQRVTLRCSPRSGDLSVYWYQQSLDQGLQFLIQYYNGEERAKGNILERFSAQQFPDLHSELNLSSLELGDSALYFCASSAPRLAEDTGELFFGEGSRLTVL.

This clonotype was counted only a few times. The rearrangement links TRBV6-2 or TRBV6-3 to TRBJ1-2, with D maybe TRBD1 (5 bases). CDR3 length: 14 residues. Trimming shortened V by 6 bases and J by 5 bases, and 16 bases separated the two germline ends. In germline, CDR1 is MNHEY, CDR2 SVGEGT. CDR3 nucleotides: TGTGCCAGCAGCAGGGACTCCGGCGGGTATGGCTACACCTTC. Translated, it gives CASSRDSGGYGYTF.

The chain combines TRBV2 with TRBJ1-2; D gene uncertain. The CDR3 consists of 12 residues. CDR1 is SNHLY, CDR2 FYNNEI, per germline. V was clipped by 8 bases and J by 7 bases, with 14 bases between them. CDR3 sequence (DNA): TGTGCCAGCGGGCCCGGGGAACCTGGCTACACCTTC. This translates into CASGPGEPGYTF.

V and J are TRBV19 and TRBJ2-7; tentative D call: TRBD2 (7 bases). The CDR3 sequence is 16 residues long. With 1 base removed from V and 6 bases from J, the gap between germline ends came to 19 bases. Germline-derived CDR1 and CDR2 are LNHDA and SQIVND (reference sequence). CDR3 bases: TGTGCCAGTAGTATAGCCGCGGGGGCGGTACTCGGCGAGCAGTACTTC. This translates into CASSIAAGAVLGEQYF.

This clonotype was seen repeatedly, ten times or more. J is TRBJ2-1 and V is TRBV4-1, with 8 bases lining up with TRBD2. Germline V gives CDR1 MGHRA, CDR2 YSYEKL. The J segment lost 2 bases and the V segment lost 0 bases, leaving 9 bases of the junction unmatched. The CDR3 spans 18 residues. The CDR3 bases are TGCGCCAGCAGCCAAGAGGGGTTACGGGAGGGCCCCTACAATGAGCAGTTCTTC. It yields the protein CASSQEGLREGPYNEQFF.

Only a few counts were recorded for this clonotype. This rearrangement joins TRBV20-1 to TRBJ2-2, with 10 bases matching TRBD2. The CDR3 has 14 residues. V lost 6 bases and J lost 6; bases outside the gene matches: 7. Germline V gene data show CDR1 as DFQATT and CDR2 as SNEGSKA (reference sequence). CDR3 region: CSAIGLADPGELFF. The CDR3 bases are TGCAGTGCCATCGGACTAGCGGACCCCGGGGAGCTGTTTTTT.

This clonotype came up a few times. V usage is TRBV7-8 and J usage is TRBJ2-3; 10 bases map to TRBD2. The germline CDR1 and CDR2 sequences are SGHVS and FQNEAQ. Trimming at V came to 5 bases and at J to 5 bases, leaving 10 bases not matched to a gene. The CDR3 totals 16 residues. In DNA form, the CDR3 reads TGTGCCAGCAGCCACGGGGAGCGGGGGGGCAGAGATACGCAGTATTTT. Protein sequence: CASSHGERGGRDTQYF. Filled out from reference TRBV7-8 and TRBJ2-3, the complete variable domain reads GAGVSQSPRYKVAKRGQDVALRCDPISGHVSLFWYQQALGQGPEFLTYFQNEAQLDKSGLPSDRFFAERPEGSVSTLKIQRTQQEDSAVYLCASSHGERGGRDTQYFGPGTRLTVL.

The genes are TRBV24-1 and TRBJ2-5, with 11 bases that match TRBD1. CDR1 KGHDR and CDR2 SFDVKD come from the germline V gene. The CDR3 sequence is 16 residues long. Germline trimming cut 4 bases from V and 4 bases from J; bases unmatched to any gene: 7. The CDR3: CATSDLGQGAGETQYF. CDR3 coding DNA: TGTGCCACCAGTGACCTTGGACAGGGGGCAGGAGAGACCCAGTACTTC.

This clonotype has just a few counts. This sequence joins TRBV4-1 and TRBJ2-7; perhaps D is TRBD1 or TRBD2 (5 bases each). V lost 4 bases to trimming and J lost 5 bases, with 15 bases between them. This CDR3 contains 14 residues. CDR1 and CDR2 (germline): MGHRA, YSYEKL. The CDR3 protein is CASSPVGGTDEQYF. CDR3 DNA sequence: TGCGCCAGCAGCCCCGTAGGTGGGACCGACGAGCAGTACTTC.

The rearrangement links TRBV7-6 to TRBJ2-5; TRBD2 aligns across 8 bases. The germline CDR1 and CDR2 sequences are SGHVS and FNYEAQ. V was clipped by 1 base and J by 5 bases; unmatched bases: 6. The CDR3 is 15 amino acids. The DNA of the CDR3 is TGTGCCAGCAGCTTAGGAGCGGGAGAGGTGGAGACCCAGTACTTC. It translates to CASSLGAGEVETQYF.

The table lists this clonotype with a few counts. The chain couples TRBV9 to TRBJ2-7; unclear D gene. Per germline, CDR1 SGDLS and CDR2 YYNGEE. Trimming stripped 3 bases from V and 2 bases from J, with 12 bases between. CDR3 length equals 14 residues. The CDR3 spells CASSAPQSPYEQYF. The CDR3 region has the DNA TGTGCCAGCAGCGCCCCCCAAAGTCCCTACGAGCAGTACTTC. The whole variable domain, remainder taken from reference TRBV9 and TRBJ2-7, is DSGVTQTPKHLITATGQRVTLRCSPRSGDLSVYWYQQSLDQGLQFLIQYYNGEERAKGNILERFSAQQFPDLHSELNLSSLELGDSALYFCASSAPQSPYEQYFGPGTRLTVT.

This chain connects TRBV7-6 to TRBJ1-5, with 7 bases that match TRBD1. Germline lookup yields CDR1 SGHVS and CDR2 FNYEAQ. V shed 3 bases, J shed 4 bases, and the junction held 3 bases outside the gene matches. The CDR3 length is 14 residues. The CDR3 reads CASSLDRWNQPQHF. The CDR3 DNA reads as TGTGCCAGCAGCTTGGACAGGTGGAATCAGCCCCAGCATTTT.

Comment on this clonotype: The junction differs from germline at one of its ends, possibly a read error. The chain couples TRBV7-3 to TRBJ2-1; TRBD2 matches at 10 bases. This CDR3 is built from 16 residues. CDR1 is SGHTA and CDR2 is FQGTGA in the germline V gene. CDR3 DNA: TGTGCCAGCAGCCTAACATCTAGCGGGAGTAGGAATGAGCAGTTCTTC. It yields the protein CASSLTSSGSRNEQFF.

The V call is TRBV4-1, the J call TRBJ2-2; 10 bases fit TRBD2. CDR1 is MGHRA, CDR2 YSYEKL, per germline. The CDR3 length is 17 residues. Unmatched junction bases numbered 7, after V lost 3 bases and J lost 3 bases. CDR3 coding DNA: TGCGCCAGCAGCCAGGAGCCGACTAGCGGGTACACCGGGGAGCTGTTTTTT. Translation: CASSQEPTSGYTGELFF.

This chain's CDR3 is CASSLDWGWYGYTF. For the CDR3, the DNA is TGTGCCAGCAGCTTGGATTGGGGGTGGTATGGCTACACCTTC. The V and J genes are TRBV5-4 and TRBJ1-2; the D gene is possibly TRBD1 (5 bases). Trimming left V 0 bases short and J 5 bases short, with 11 bases between. Germline CDR1 is SGHNT and CDR2 is YYREEE (reference sequence). The CDR3 length is 14 residues.

The CDR3 spells CAITGPGQGGFF. CDR3 coding DNA: TGTGCCATCACCGGCCCCGGACAGGGAGGTTTCTTC. This rearrangement joins TRBV12-3 or TRBV12-4 to TRBJ2-1; 8 bases are a match to TRBD1. The CDR3 extends over 12 amino acids. The J segment lost 16 bases and the V segment lost 10 bases, leaving 15 bases of the junction unmatched.

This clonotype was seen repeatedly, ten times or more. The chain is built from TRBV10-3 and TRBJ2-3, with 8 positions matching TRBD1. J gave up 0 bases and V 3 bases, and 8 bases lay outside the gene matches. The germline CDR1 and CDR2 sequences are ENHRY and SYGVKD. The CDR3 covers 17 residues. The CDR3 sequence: CAISDTATGGSTDTQYF. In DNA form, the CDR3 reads TGTGCCATCAGTGATACCGCCACAGGGGGTAGCACAGATACGCAGTATTTT.

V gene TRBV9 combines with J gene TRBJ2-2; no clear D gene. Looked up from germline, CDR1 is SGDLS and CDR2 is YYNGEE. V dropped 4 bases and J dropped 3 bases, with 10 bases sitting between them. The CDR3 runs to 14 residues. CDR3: CASSTRTYTGELFF. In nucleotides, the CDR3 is TGTGCCAGCAGCACTCGGACCTACACCGGGGAGCTGTTTTTT.

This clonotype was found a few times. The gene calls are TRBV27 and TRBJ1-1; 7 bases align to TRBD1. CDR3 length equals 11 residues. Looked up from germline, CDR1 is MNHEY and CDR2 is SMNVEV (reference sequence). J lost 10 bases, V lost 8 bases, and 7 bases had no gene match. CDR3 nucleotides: TGTGCCAGCCACAGGGGTGGGGGAGCTTTCTTT. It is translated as CASHRGGGAFF.

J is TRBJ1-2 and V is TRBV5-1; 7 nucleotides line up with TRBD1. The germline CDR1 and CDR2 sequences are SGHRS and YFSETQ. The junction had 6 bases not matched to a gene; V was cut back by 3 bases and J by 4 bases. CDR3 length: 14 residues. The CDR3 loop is CASSSGQSSYGYTF. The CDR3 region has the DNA TGCGCCAGCAGCTCGGGACAGAGCTCCTATGGCTACACCTTC.

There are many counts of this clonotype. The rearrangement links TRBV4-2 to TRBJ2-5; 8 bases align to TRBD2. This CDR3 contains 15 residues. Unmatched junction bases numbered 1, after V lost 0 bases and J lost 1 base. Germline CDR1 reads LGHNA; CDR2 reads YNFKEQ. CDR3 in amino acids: CASSQDREGQETQYF. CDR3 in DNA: TGTGCCAGCAGCCAAGATCGGGAGGGCCAAGAGACCCAGTACTTC.

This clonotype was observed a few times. In DNA form, the CDR3 reads TGTGCCAGCAGTGAAGACGGGGCCCCAGGGAAAAACATTCAGTACTTC. This sequence encodes CASSEDGAPGKNIQYF. V gene TRBV2 combines with J gene TRBJ2-4; D may correspond to TRBD1 or TRBD2 (5 bases each). Trimming took off 1 base at V and 4 bases at J, with 14 bases between the two ends. The germline CDR1 and CDR2 sequences are SNHLY and FYNNEI. CDR3 length: 16 amino acids.

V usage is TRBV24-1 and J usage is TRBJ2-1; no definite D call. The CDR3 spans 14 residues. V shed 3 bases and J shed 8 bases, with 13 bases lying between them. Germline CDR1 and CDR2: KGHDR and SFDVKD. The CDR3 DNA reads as TGTGCCACCAGTGATCACCGTTTCTGGGATGAGCAGTTCTTC. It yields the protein CATSDHRFWDEQFF.

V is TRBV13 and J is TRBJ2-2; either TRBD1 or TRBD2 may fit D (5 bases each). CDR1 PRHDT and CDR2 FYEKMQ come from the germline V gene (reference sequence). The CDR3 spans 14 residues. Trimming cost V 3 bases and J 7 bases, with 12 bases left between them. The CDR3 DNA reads TGTGCCAGCAGCTTGGACCGGGACGGCGGGGAGCTGTTTTTT. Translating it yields CASSLDRDGGELFF.

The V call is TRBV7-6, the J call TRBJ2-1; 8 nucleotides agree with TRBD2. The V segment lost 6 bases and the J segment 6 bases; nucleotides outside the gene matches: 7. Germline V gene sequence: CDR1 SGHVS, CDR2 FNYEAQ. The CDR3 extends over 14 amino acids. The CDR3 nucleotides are TGTGCCAGCAGTAGAGCGGGAGTGGTCAATGAGCAGTTCTTC. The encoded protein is CASSRAGVVNEQFF.

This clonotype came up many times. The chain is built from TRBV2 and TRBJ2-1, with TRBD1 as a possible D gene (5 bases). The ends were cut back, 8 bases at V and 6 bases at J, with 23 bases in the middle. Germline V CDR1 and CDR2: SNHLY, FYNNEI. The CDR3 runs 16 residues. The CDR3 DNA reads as TGTGCCAGCCAGACAGCCCCGCTTTCCCTCCCCAATGAGCAGTTCTTC. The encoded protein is CASQTAPLSLPNEQFF.